This T cell receptor beta chain was sequenced in a study of blood T cell repertoires in COVID-19 (dated by TCRdb to the early 2020s). About the study as a whole: Samples from collaborators originated in the United States, Italy and Spain and spanned both the acute and convalescent phases of COVID-19. Deeply sampled blood TCRbeta repertoires from subjects exposed to, actively infected with, or recovered from COVID-19 were included in the dataset. The prospective study material was composed of cDNA or gDNA derived from T cells, B-cell-depleted T cells, or PBMCs. Where available, HLA class I and class II types were obtained from metadata supplied by the sample provider rather than from assay-based typing. A freely available public database, intended as a resource for researchers studying the immune response to SARS-CoV-2, is where the repertoires were released. The samples were drawn from the first 160 participants of the ongoing ImmuneRACE study and from some 1,300 subjects provided by 6 global collaborators. A de-identified subject ID, COVID-19 status, age in years and sex were almost always included in the sample metadata.

The immunoSEQ Assay, a bias-controlled multiplex PCR, was used to amplify TCRbeta CDR3 regions from genomic DNA. As for the authors' bioinformatics: The number of nucleated cells in each sample was estimated from the amplification of reference gene primers within the assay. To quantify the absolute abundance of each unique TCRbeta CDR3 rearrangement, sequence reads were collapsed and filtered. Productive Simpson clonality was computed per sample as the square root of Simpson's diversity index over productive rearrangements. The immuneACCESS repertoire file appears here via TCRdb, limited to in-frame rearrangements. These files lack a portion of the clones; in checked studies, under half of the deficit traces to unresolved V genes, and the cause of the others is not known. Clonal size and the V and J genes are those of that table, whereas D and trimming came from the DNA. This sample comprises about 230,000 clones, about 90% of them detected only once. The ten largest clones capture about 4% of the sample.

Summary of the overall study and its limitations: How much clinical and demographic metadata was included differed by source and by participant, and the metadata was provided uncurated.

As regards this clone: Its antigen target is currently unknown. No much larger clone exists at a distance of one base, and base qualities are not known.

Participants in the prospective study were enrolled through a virtual design, were aged roughly 18 to 100 years, and lived in approximately 25 United States geographic areas. Cohort assignment in the prospective study relied on participant-reported clinical history from a screening survey and a study questionnaire. Exposed participants were defined as having been in contact with someone with a PCR-confirmed or clinician-diagnosed COVID-19 case within 2 weeks of study entry. Each participant in the prospective study had whole blood, serum and a nasopharyngeal or oropharyngeal swab collected by mobile phlebotomists. Over a roughly 2-month period, participants in the prospective study had the option of providing additional blood draws and questionnaires. Before DNA extraction, blood samples from the prospective study were shipped at room temperature or frozen. The cysteine opens and the phenylalanine closes a CDR3 of 13 amino acids. The DNA shown is the 39-base CDR3, in frame from base 1. The CDR1 and CDR2 encoded by the germline V gene are MDHEN and SYDVKM. Between the V and J ends, shortened by 2 bases and 8 bases respectively, the junction contains 9 bases.

The chain is made from TRBV28 and TRBJ1-4; the D gene lacks a confident call. This TCR derives from a woman in her 30s who had been exposed to COVID-19. The sequenced sample was PBMCs or T cells enriched from blood (not recorded which). The CDR3 protein is CASSLGREEKLFF. The DNA is TGTGCCAGCAGTTTAGGGAGGGAGGAAAAACTGTTTTTT.